Each of the 26 T cell receptor beta chains below was sequenced from the same sample in a study of CD8 T cells in ankylosing spondylitis. TCRdb analysed the 5' RACE reads with MiXCR anew, one entry per CDR3 protein. The table shows some 130,000 distinct CDR3 sequences, with just under 7.5% occurring only once. Sequenced sample: blood, either unsorted or a sorted T cell fraction (not recorded which). The receptors shown here come from a female donor with ankylosing spondylitis or in good health (not recorded which).

Many counts were recorded for this clonotype. The J gene is TRBJ1-1, the V gene TRBV4-1, with TRBD1 identical over 9 bases. The CDR3 runs 15 residues. The germline gives CDR1 MGHRA, CDR2 YSYEKL. V shed 3 bases, J shed 7 bases, and the junction held 9 bases outside the gene matches. CDR3 DNA sequence: TGCGCCAGCAGCCAGGGCCACAGGGGGCCTGGTGAAGCTTTCTTT. Amino acids: CASSQGHRGPGEAFF.

This clonotype appeared many times. The chain employs TRBV29-1 and TRBJ2-4, with D unclear. Germline values: CDR1 SQVTM, CDR2 ANQGSEA. This CDR3 has 14 residues. The ends were cut back, 6 bases at V and 8 bases at J, with 20 bases in the middle. The CDR3 bases are TGCAGCGTCACAAAGAGCACTCCTGGGGACATTCAGTACTTC. Translation: CSVTKSTPGDIQYF.

This clonotype was counted at least ten times. The chain carries TRBV4-3 and TRBJ1-3, with D hard to call. The germline CDR1 and CDR2 sequences are LGHNA and YSLEER. V lost 3 bases and J lost 0, with 9 bases in between. This CDR3 has 15 amino acids. CDR3 bases: TGCGCCAGCAGCCACGATAGAGGCTCTGGAAACACCATATATTTT. It is translated as CASSHDRGSGNTIYF.

This clonotype was seen many times. The chain combines TRBV5-1 with TRBJ2-7; unclear D gene. With 5 bases removed from V and 3 bases from J, the gap between germline ends came to 15 bases. Germline V CDR1 and CDR2: SGHRS, YFSETQ. The CDR3 is made up of 14 amino acids. The CDR3 here is CASRAQTIDYEQYF. The CDR3 DNA follows: TGCGCCAGCAGAGCACAGACCATAGACTACGAGCAGTACTTC.

The chain carries TRBV19 and TRBJ2-1; 10 nucleotides align to TRBD2. Looked up from germline, CDR1 is LNHDA and CDR2 is SQIVND (reference sequence). V trimming: 7 bases; J trimming: 6 bases; junction bases outside the gene matches: 6. This CDR3 region has 14 residues. In nucleotides, the CDR3 is TGTGCCAGTACAAGGCTAGCGGGGGCCAATGAGCAGTTCTTC. Residues: CASTRLAGANEQFF.

In its sample, this clonotype was seen many times. The CDR3 spells CASSLAGNNQPQHF. The CDR3 nucleotides are TGTGCCAGCAGTTTAGCAGGAAACAATCAGCCCCAGCATTTT. The chain employs TRBV12-3 or TRBV12-4 and TRBJ1-5; D is unclear. V lost 0 bases and J lost 3, with 6 bases in between. This CDR3 is 14 amino acids long.

The chain has TRBV29-1 and TRBJ2-2; 8 bases match TRBD1. Per the germline V gene, CDR1 is SQVTM and CDR2 is ANQGSEA. The CDR3 has 14 residues. V trimming: 3 bases; J trimming: 1 base; junction bases outside the gene matches: 1. Written as DNA, the CDR3 is TGCAGCGTTGACGGGACAGGGAACACCGGGGAGCTGTTTTTT. Translated, it gives CSVDGTGNTGELFF.

This clonotype was counted at least ten times. V and J are TRBV3-1 and TRBJ2-7; D gene uncertain. The V gene's germline CDR1 is LGHDT and CDR2 YNNKEL (reference sequence). V lost 1 base and J 1 base, leaving 8 bases between the germline ends. The CDR3 runs 14 residues. This CDR3 is CASSQVDGSYEQYF. CDR3 in DNA: TGTGCCAGCAGCCAAGTAGACGGTTCCTACGAGCAGTACTTC.

This clonotype has ten or more counts. The chain is built from TRBV3-1 and TRBJ1-3; D gene ambiguous. Germline V gene lookup returns CDR1 LGHDT and CDR2 YNNKEL (reference sequence). The V and J ends lost 7 bases and 1 base respectively, with 5 bases between them. This CDR3 has 12 residues. CDR3 in DNA: TGTGCCAGCACACAGTCTGGAAACACCATATATTTT. It codes for CASTQSGNTIYF.

This clonotype was recorded many times. The V gene is TRBV10-3, the J gene TRBJ1-1, with TRBD1 identical over 8 bases. CDR1 and CDR2 from the germline V gene are ENHRY and SYGVKD. CDR3 length: 14 residues. Germline trimming cut 4 bases from V and 3 bases from J; bases unmatched to any gene: 4. CDR3 bases: TGTGCCATCAGTGCGGACAGGGATCACACTGAAGCTTTCTTT. Protein: CAISADRDHTEAFF.

This clonotype has ten or more counts. CDR3 protein: CSVEGGRVGYTF. The CDR3 DNA is TGCAGCGTTGAAGGGGGGAGGGTAGGCTACACCTTC. The V gene is TRBV29-1, the J gene TRBJ1-2; D might be TRBD1 (5 bases). This CDR3 contains 12 residues. The V end lost 1 base, the J end lost 8 bases, and 11 bases lay between the germline ends. Germline V lookup: CDR1 SQVTM, CDR2 ANQGSEA.

Concerning this clonotype itself: Germline is not matched at one junction end, which may reflect a read error. The genes are TRBV11-2 and TRBJ2-5; D unclear. The CDR3 runs to 14 residues. The germline gives CDR1 SGHAT, CDR2 FQNNGV. The CDR3 DNA sequence: TGTGCCAGCAGCCCACGACATGACCAAGAGACCCAGTATTTC. It yields the protein CASSPRHDQETQYF.

At least ten counts were recorded for this clonotype. The chain combines TRBV6-1 with TRBJ2-7, with D possibly TRBD2 on 6 matching bases. Deletions cut 2 bases from V and 3 bases from J, with 11 bases between. The germline CDR1 and CDR2 sequences are MNHNS and SASEGT. The CDR3 loop spans 14 amino acids. CDR3 amino acids: CASSESGVGYEQYF. CDR3 nucleotide sequence: TGTGCCAGCAGTGAATCGGGGGTCGGCTACGAGCAGTACTTC.

This clonotype was seen repeatedly, ten times or more. The chain couples TRBV18 to TRBJ2-7; 12 bases line up with TRBD2. The CDR3 consists of 17 residues. V lost 0 bases, J lost 5 bases, and 8 bases stayed unmatched. CDR1 is KGHSH, CDR2 LQKENI, per germline. CDR3 amino acids: CASSPPSLTSGGNEQYF. The CDR3 DNA reads as TGTGCCAGCTCACCACCCTCCTTGACTAGCGGGGGTAACGAGCAGTACTTC.

Ten or more counts support this clonotype. The chain has TRBV12-3 or TRBV12-4 and TRBJ1-2, with 7 bases that match TRBD1. V was clipped by 7 bases and J by 3 bases; unmatched bases: 8. This CDR3 has 14 residues. DNA of the CDR3: TGTGCCAGCAACTCCCAAGGGGGCCACTATGGCTACACCTTC. Translated, it gives CASNSQGGHYGYTF.

At least ten counts were recorded for this clonotype. The chain carries TRBV12-3 or TRBV12-4 and TRBJ1-2; 7 bases line up with TRBD1. Trimming at V came to 1 base and at J to 7 bases, leaving 6 bases not matched to a gene. The CDR3 totals 14 residues. The CDR3 loop reads CASSLVATGFGYTF. The DNA of the CDR3 is TGTGCCAGCAGTTTAGTAGCGACAGGGTTTGGCTACACCTTC.

This clonotype occurred a few times. The rearrangement uses TRBV7-3 and TRBJ1-1; TRBD1 matches 7 bases. Trimming at V came to 7 bases and at J to 4 bases, leaving 12 bases not matched to a gene. Germline CDR1 is SGHTA and CDR2 is FQGTGA. The CDR3 totals 15 residues. The CDR3 DNA sequence: TGTGCCAGCACCCGACCAGGGGGGTTTGGCACTGAAGCTTTCTTT. Protein sequence: CASTRPGGFGTEAFF.

This clonotype came up many times. This chain uses TRBV6-5 with TRBJ2-3; the D gene is possibly TRBD2 (6 bases). The germline V and J ends were trimmed by 2 bases and 4 bases, with 10 bases remaining between them. The CDR3 covers 14 residues. Germline loops: CDR1 MNHEY, CDR2 SVGAGI. In DNA form, the CDR3 reads TGTGCCAGCAGTTACGGAGGGAACGCAGATACGCAGTATTTT. Amino acid sequence: CASSYGGNADTQYF.

This clonotype was observed many times. The chain employs TRBV6-6 and TRBJ2-7, with D perhaps given as TRBD1 or TRBD2 (5 bases each). The ends were cut back, 6 bases at V and 6 bases at J, with 15 bases in the middle. Germline V CDR1 and CDR2: MNHNY, SVGAGI (reference sequence). The CDR3 totals 13 residues. CDR3 coding DNA: TGTGCCAGCAGCCCTCTCAGGGCGGGCGAGCAGTACTTC. Residues: CASSPLRAGEQYF.

The chain is built from TRBV10-3 and TRBJ2-7; D remains ambiguous. Germline CDR1 and CDR2: ENHRY and SYGVKD. The CDR3 spans 14 residues. Trimming pared 3 bases from V and 5 bases from J, leaving 14 bases between. The CDR3 region has the DNA TGTGCCATCAGTGAAGGAATAGGGTCGGACGAGCAGTACTTC. It codes for CAISEGIGSDEQYF.

This clonotype was counted a few times. J is TRBJ2-2 and V is TRBV5-1; D not resolved. Germline CDR1 and CDR2: SGHRS and YFSETQ. Trimming removed 4 bases at V and 6 bases at J, with 7 bases between. The CDR3 is 12 residues long. DNA for the CDR3: TGCGCCAGCAGCCGCGAATCCGGGGAGCTGTTTTTT. Amino acids: CASSRESGELFF.

This clonotype was seen ten or more times. The J gene is TRBJ2-2, the V gene TRBV18; tentatively, D is TRBD1 (6 bases). The germline CDR1 and CDR2 sequences are KGHSH and LQKENI. The CDR3 is 17 residues long. V lost 1 base to trimming and J lost 5 bases, with 17 bases between them. The CDR3 sequence is CASSPLGTRVGTGELFF. CDR3 nucleotide sequence: TGTGCCAGCTCACCACTAGGGACAAGGGTCGGAACCGGGGAGCTGTTTTTT.

This clonotype was picked up many times. DNA of the CDR3: TGCAGCGTTACAGGGTACCCCTACGAGCAGTACTTC. Translation: CSVTGYPYEQYF. The chain combines TRBV29-1 with TRBJ2-7; tentatively, D is TRBD1 (6 bases). The CDR3 runs to 12 residues. CDR1 and CDR2 (germline): SQVTM, ANQGSEA. Trimming removed 5 bases from V and 2 bases from J, with 10 bases in between.

This clonotype was seen more than once but under ten times. The chain is built from TRBV18 and TRBJ2-2; D might be TRBD2 (6 bases). Germline V lookup: CDR1 KGHSH, CDR2 LQKENI. The V end lost 6 bases, the J end lost 5 bases, and 16 bases lay between the germline ends. The CDR3 consists of 15 residues. The CDR3: CASSAMLARTGELFF. DNA for the CDR3: TGTGCCAGCTCGGCCATGCTAGCGAGGACCGGGGAGCTGTTTTTT.

CDR3 in DNA: TGTGCCAGCAGCTTACAAGCGGGGGCCCCCTACGAGCAGTACTTC. Residues: CASSLQAGAPYEQYF. The gene calls are TRBV7-2 and TRBJ2-7; 8 bases match TRBD2. The germline V gene has CDR1 SGHTA and CDR2 FQGNSA. V lost 2 bases and J lost 2; bases outside the gene matches: 5. CDR3 length: 15 residues.

The rearrangement links TRBV20-1 to TRBJ1-5; a weak D match, TRBD1 (6 bases). The CDR3 length is 14 residues. Trimming took 3 bases from V and 2 from J, leaving 11 bases between them. Germline values: CDR1 DFQATT, CDR2 SNEGSKA (reference sequence). The CDR3 DNA follows: TGCAGTGCTAGCGGGACATTGGGCAATCAGCCCCAGCATTTT. Residues: CSASGTLGNQPQHF.